This entry concerns a single T cell receptor beta chain. Antigen: not known. The source of the sample is a study of blood T cells in healthy people across ages. Study-level points and caveats: Age advanced and TCR beta diversity per million T cells fell, roughly linearly.

V lost 8 bases and J lost 3; bases outside the gene matches: 10. The V gene's germline CDR1 is MNHEY and CDR2 SMNVEV (reference sequence). The CDR3 runs 15 residues. Every donor gave 7.5 to 10 milliliters of peripheral blood. Extractions gave at least 6 micrograms of total RNA per sample. Combining a sample-barcoded 5' primer with a J-beta primer mix, a second PCR ran for about 7 to 11 cycles. A template-switch adaptor that had 12 random nucleotides put a tag on each cDNA molecule. TCRdb used MiXCR to reprocess the 5' RACE reads, holding one entry per CDR3 protein. Of 1,800,000 or so distinct CDR3 sequences listed, about two fifths are singletons.

The V gene is TRBV27, the J gene TRBJ2-1; TRBD2 matches at 7 bases. This TCR derives from a human donor in good health. The sequenced material came from blood. In nucleotides, the CDR3 is TGTGCCAGCCGTTCAAACGGGGGGTACTACAATGAGCAGTTCTTC. Its translation is CASRSNGGYYNEQFF.